A selection of T cell receptor beta chains follows, all from one sample in a study of T cell responses to AZD1222 COVID-19 vaccine. Sequenced by immunoSEQ multiplex PCR; TCRdb stores in-frame clones only, minus some. The sample holds tens of thousands of clones; about 90% are singletons and the top ten take 16%. Sequenced material: peripheral blood, taken on day 0 of AZD1222 vaccination. These receptors came from an adult in good health. Both conserved end residues are part of each CDR3. A D gene is named only where the DNA matches it firmly. Clone size appears in some rows only: once, few, many, or a class for an expanded clone.

clone_size: .; v_call: TRBV18; d_call: .; j_call: TRBJ1-5; cdr3_aa: CASSPGDSNQPQHF; cdr3_nt: TGTGCCAGCTCACCAGGAGATAGCAATCAGCCCCAGCATTTT
clone_size: .; v_call: TRBV6-5; d_call: .; j_call: TRBJ1-2; cdr3_aa: CASSYGGFNYGYTF; cdr3_nt: TGTGCCAGCAGTTACGGGGGATTTAACTATGGCTACACCTTC
clone_size: .; v_call: TRBV11-1; d_call: .; j_call: TRBJ1-4; cdr3_aa: CASSPGVDRLNEKLFF; cdr3_nt: TGTGCCAGCAGCCCTGGGGTCGACAGACTTAATGAAAAACTGTTTTTT
clone_size: .; v_call: TRBV27; d_call: .; j_call: TRBJ1-2; cdr3_aa: CASSLGGGNGYTF; cdr3_nt: TGTGCCAGCAGTTTAGGGGGGGGGAATGGCTACACCTTC
clone_size: .; v_call: TRBV7-9; d_call: .; j_call: TRBJ2-5; cdr3_aa: CASSLVGQETQYF; cdr3_nt: TGTGCCAGCAGCTTAGTAGGGCAAGAGACCCAGTACTTC
clone_size: once; v_call: TRBV2; d_call: .; j_call: TRBJ1-1; cdr3_aa: CASSGITGIDTEAFF; cdr3_nt: TGTGCCAGCAGTGGCATCACAGGGATTGACACTGAAGCTTTCTTT
clone_size: .; v_call: TRBV4-3; d_call: .; j_call: TRBJ2-3; cdr3_aa: CASSQDLGSSDTQYF; cdr3_nt: TGCGCCAGCAGCCAAGATCTAGGGAGCTCAGATACGCAGTATTTT
clone_size: .; v_call: TRBV11-2; d_call: TRBD2; j_call: TRBJ2-7; cdr3_aa: CASSYLRLAGTYEQYF; cdr3_nt: TGTGCCAGCAGCTACTTACGACTAGCGGGGACCTACGAGCAGTACTTC
clone_size: .; v_call: TRBV3-1/TRBV3-2; d_call: .; j_call: TRBJ1-2; cdr3_aa: CASSQVPWGGDYGYTF; cdr3_nt: TGTGCCAGCAGCCAAGTTCCCTGGGGAGGGGATTATGGCTACACCTTC
clone_size: .; v_call: TRBV3-1/TRBV3-2; d_call: TRBD2; j_call: TRBJ2-1; cdr3_aa: CASSQGTSGRGNEQFF; cdr3_nt: TGTGCCAGCAGCCAGGGGACTAGCGGGAGGGGCAATGAGCAGTTCTTC
clone_size: .; v_call: TRBV19; d_call: .; j_call: TRBJ1-1; cdr3_aa: CASSPRESEAFF; cdr3_nt: TGTGCCAGTAGTCCTCGGGAATCTGAAGCTTTCTTT
clone_size: few; v_call: TRBV7-2; d_call: TRBD2; j_call: TRBJ2-1; cdr3_aa: CASSPGVLAGGDEQFF; cdr3_nt: TGTGCCAGCAGCCCAGGAGTACTAGCGGGAGGGGATGAGCAGTTCTTC
clone_size: medium-sized; v_call: TRBV4-2; d_call: TRBD1; j_call: TRBJ2-5; cdr3_aa: CASSQGTGVVETQYF; cdr3_nt: TGTGCCAGCAGCCAAGGGACAGGGGTGGTGGAGACCCAGTACTTC
clone_size: few; v_call: TRBV10-3; d_call: TRBD1; j_call: TRBJ1-5; cdr3_aa: CAISESTGGASSPQHF; cdr3_nt: TGTGCCATCAGTGAGTCAACAGGGGGCGCCTCTTCGCCCCAGCATTTT
clone_size: .; v_call: TRBV29-1; d_call: .; j_call: TRBJ1-5; cdr3_aa: CSVASGGGVDQPQHF; cdr3_nt: TGCAGCGTTGCAAGTGGAGGGGGGGTGGATCAGCCCCAGCATTTT
clone_size: .; v_call: TRBV19; d_call: TRBD2; j_call: TRBJ2-3; cdr3_aa: CASKSGMGADTQYF; cdr3_nt: TGTGCCAGTAAAAGCGGGATGGGAGCAGATACGCAGTATTTT
clone_size: .; v_call: TRBV6-6; d_call: .; j_call: TRBJ1-6; cdr3_aa: CASRRTNSPLHF; cdr3_nt: TGTGCCAGCAGGCGAACGAATTCACCCCTCCACTTT
clone_size: .; v_call: TRBV12-3/TRBV12-4; d_call: .; j_call: TRBJ1-2; cdr3_aa: CASSRRVWGYTF; cdr3_nt: TGTGCCAGCAGTCGGAGGGTCTGGGGCTACACCTTC
clone_size: .; v_call: TRBV10-3; d_call: TRBD2; j_call: TRBJ2-3; cdr3_aa: CAISDRTSGRTDTQYF; cdr3_nt: TGTGCCATCAGTGATCGGACTAGCGGGAGAACAGATACGCAGTATTTT
clone_size: .; v_call: TRBV7-9; d_call: .; j_call: TRBJ1-1; cdr3_aa: CASSYGRDNTEAFF; cdr3_nt: TGTGCCAGCAGCTACGGACGGGACAACACTGAAGCTTTCTTT
clone_size: .; v_call: TRBV5-4; d_call: TRBD1; j_call: TRBJ1-2; cdr3_aa: CASSLATGGSANYGYTF; cdr3_nt: TGTGCCAGCAGCTTGGCCACAGGGGGGTCGGCTAACTATGGCTACACCTTC
clone_size: .; v_call: TRBV2; d_call: .; j_call: TRBJ2-2; cdr3_aa: CASSEDRTGELFF; cdr3_nt: TGTGCCAGCAGTGAAGACAGGACCGGGGAGCTGTTTTTT
clone_size: .; v_call: TRBV28; d_call: TRBD2; j_call: TRBJ2-1; cdr3_aa: CASSLSTLAGVYNEQFF; cdr3_nt: TGTGCCAGCAGTTTATCCACCCTAGCGGGAGTGTACAATGAGCAGTTCTTC
clone_size: once; v_call: TRBV12-3/TRBV12-4; d_call: .; j_call: TRBJ2-7; cdr3_aa: CASSLTVSYEQYF; cdr3_nt: TGTGCCAGCAGTTTGACAGTCTCCTACGAGCAGTACTTC
clone_size: .; v_call: TRBV28; d_call: TRBD1; j_call: TRBJ1-1; cdr3_aa: CASSQQGQGAYRFF; cdr3_nt: TGTGCCAGCAGCCAGCAGGGACAGGGGGCCTACCGTTTCTTT
clone_size: .; v_call: TRBV6-5; d_call: .; j_call: TRBJ1-2; cdr3_aa: CASTSSGGWGVF; cdr3_nt: TGTGCCAGCACCTCAAGTGGGGGCTGGGGGGTTTTC
clone_size: .; v_call: TRBV6-4; d_call: .; j_call: TRBJ1-6; cdr3_aa: CASSDKINLRGPRVRGSPLHF; cdr3_nt: TGTGCCAGCAGTGACAAAATCAATCTCCGGGGACCTCGGGTAAGGGGTTCACCCCTCCACTTT
clone_size: .; v_call: TRBV10-3; d_call: .; j_call: TRBJ1-3; cdr3_aa: CAISGPEGGAIGNTIYF; cdr3_nt: TGTGCCATCAGTGGCCCTGAGGGGGGGGCGATCGGAAACACCATATATTTT
clone_size: .; v_call: TRBV29-1; d_call: .; j_call: TRBJ1-2; cdr3_aa: CSVPLNKQAERGYTF; cdr3_nt: TGCAGCGTTCCCCTGAACAAGCAGGCAGAGAGGGGCTACACCTTC
clone_size: .; v_call: TRBV7-9; d_call: .; j_call: TRBJ2-4; cdr3_aa: CASSLSTEGRDKNIQYF; cdr3_nt: TGTGCCAGCAGCTTATCGACGGAGGGACGGGACAAAAACATTCAGTACTTC
clone_size: .; v_call: TRBV30; d_call: TRBD1; j_call: TRBJ1-1; cdr3_aa: CAWRDRGRGNTEAFF; cdr3_nt: TGTGCCTGGAGGGACAGGGGGCGTGGGAACACTGAAGCTTTCTTT
clone_size: .; v_call: TRBV5-1; d_call: .; j_call: TRBJ1-1; cdr3_aa: CAGRDGINTEAFF; cdr3_nt: TGCGCCGGTAGAGACGGTATAAACACTGAAGCTTTCTTT
clone_size: .; v_call: TRBV14; d_call: TRBD1; j_call: TRBJ2-3; cdr3_aa: CASSPPGQGGTDTQYF; cdr3_nt: TGTGCCAGCAGCCCACCGGGACAGGGCGGCACAGATACGCAGTATTTT
clone_size: .; v_call: TRBV11-3; d_call: .; j_call: TRBJ2-1; cdr3_aa: CASSLVGNNEQFF; cdr3_nt: TGTGCCAGCAGCTTAGTCGGGAACAATGAGCAGTTCTTC
clone_size: .; v_call: TRBV29-1; d_call: .; j_call: TRBJ2-2; cdr3_aa: CSVRPNTGELFF; cdr3_nt: TGCAGCGTTAGACCGAACACCGGGGAGCTGTTTTTT
clone_size: .; v_call: TRBV9; d_call: TRBD2; j_call: TRBJ2-1; cdr3_aa: CASSVDGGGSEQFF; cdr3_nt: TGTGCCAGCAGCGTAGATGGGGGAGGGAGTGAGCAGTTCTTC
clone_size: .; v_call: TRBV18; d_call: .; j_call: TRBJ1-1; cdr3_aa: CASSPGRETWTEAFF; cdr3_nt: TGTGCCAGCTCACCGGGGAGGGAAACGTGGACTGAAGCTTTCTTT
clone_size: once; v_call: TRBV10-3; d_call: TRBD1; j_call: TRBJ2-1; cdr3_aa: CAIRDRGWSEQFF; cdr3_nt: TGTGCCATCAGGGACAGGGGTTGGAGTGAGCAGTTCTTC
clone_size: .; v_call: TRBV7-8; d_call: .; j_call: TRBJ1-1; cdr3_aa: CASSFSRGGDTEAFF; cdr3_nt: TGTGCCAGCAGTTTCTCCAGGGGTGGGGACACTGAAGCTTTCTTT
clone_size: .; v_call: TRBV10-3; d_call: .; j_call: TRBJ2-7; cdr3_aa: CAISGQSKHTYEQYF; cdr3_nt: TGTGCCATCAGTGGACAGAGCAAACATACCTACGAGCAGTACTTC
clone_size: once; v_call: TRBV28; d_call: TRBD1; j_call: TRBJ1-2; cdr3_aa: CASSKTGDYGYTF; cdr3_nt: TGTGCCAGCAGCAAGACAGGGGACTATGGCTACACCTTC
clone_size: .; v_call: TRBV6-4; d_call: TRBD2; j_call: TRBJ2-2; cdr3_aa: CASSSGSTGELFF; cdr3_nt: TGTGCCAGCAGTAGCGGGAGCACCGGGGAGCTGTTTTTT
clone_size: once; v_call: TRBV30; d_call: TRBD2; j_call: TRBJ2-5; cdr3_aa: CAWSTGTSGRAVRETQYF; cdr3_nt: TGTGCCTGGAGTACCGGGACTAGCGGGAGGGCAGTTCGAGAGACCCAGTACTTC
clone_size: .; v_call: TRBV4-2; d_call: TRBD1; j_call: TRBJ2-7; cdr3_aa: CASSQGTGIILGEQYF; cdr3_nt: TGTGCCAGCAGCCAAGGGACAGGGATCATCCTAGGCGAGCAGTACTTC
clone_size: .; v_call: TRBV6-5; d_call: .; j_call: TRBJ2-2; cdr3_aa: CASSPINTGELFF; cdr3_nt: TGTGCCAGCAGTCCGATAAACACCGGGGAGCTGTTTTTT
clone_size: .; v_call: TRBV10-3; d_call: .; j_call: TRBJ1-1; cdr3_aa: CAIRPRGLGNTEAFF; cdr3_nt: TGTGCCATCAGGCCACGGGGACTTGGTAACACTGAAGCTTTCTTT